This note documents a single T cell receptor beta chain sequence. The antigen is not known. The CDR3 spans 14 residues. V lost 3 bases, J lost 3 bases, and 8 bases lay in between. CDR1 is MNHEY, CDR2 SMNVEV, per germline (reference sequence). This record comes from a study of cytomegalovirus exposure and HLA in healthy donors. Turning to the study itself: Tens of millions of unique TCRs from HLA-typed donors made up an early data release.

The PCR used 60 Vbeta and 13 Jbeta primers. This table comes from immunoSEQ multiplex PCR, and its TCRdb copy is limited to in-frame clones, with some not included. Here the sample spans approximately 200,000 clones, roughly four fifths being singletons. Study observations and caveats: Available immune exposure information was restricted to CMV serostatus only. Equally common other TCR beta chains were less clonally expanded than HLA-associated ones, a later analysis found. Evidence from a later analysis indicated that most CMV-associated TCR beta chains looked HLA-restricted.

The specimen sequenced was PBMCs. The chain employs TRBV27 and TRBJ2-2, with D uncertain. The TCR was taken from a girl under 18 in good health and CMV-seronegative. The CDR3 DNA reads TGTGCCAGCAGTTTCGGCGGAGACACCGGGGAGCTGTTTTTT. Translated: CASSFGGDTGELFF.